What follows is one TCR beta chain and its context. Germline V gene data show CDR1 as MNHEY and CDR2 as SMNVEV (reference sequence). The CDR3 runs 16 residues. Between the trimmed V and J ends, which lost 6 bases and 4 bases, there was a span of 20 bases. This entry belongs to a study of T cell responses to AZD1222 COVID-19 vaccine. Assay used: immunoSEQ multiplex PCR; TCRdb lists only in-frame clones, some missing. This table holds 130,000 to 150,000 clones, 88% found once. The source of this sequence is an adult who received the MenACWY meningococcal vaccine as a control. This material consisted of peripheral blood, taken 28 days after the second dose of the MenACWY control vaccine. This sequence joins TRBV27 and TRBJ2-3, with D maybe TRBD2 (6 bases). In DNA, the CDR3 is TGTGCCAGCAGATTCATTGGGGGAGCGGGCGCAGATACGCAGTATTTT. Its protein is CASRFIGGAGADTQYF.